This T cell receptor (beta chain) was sequenced in a study of cytomegalovirus exposure and HLA in healthy donors. Study observations and caveats: Earlier analysis found most TCR beta V segments productive about 87% or about 30% of the time.

Use of 60 Vbeta and 13 Jbeta primers characterized the PCR. Sequencing used immunoSEQ multiplex PCR; TCRdb keeps in-frame clones, though not all of them. The table lists some 170,000 clones, less than 85% of them singletons. Concerning this clone itself: Its antigen is unknown.

CDR1 and CDR2 (germline): MGHRA, YSYEKL. The CDR3 is made up of 16 amino acids. Trimming removed 2 bases from V and 1 base from J; junction bases left unmatched: 6. The chain couples TRBV4-1 to TRBJ2-7, with 9 bases lining up with TRBD2. This TCR was sampled from a man between 60 and 70 years old in good health and CMV-seronegative. The sequenced sample was PBMCs. CDR3 protein: CASSQYGLAHSYEQYF. The CDR3 DNA sequence: TGCGCCAGCAGCCAATACGGACTAGCGCATTCCTACGAGCAGTACTTC.